This paragraph covers one TCR beta chain sequence. The data were produced by immunoSEQ multiplex PCR, yet TCRdb's version contains in-frame clones alone and is incomplete. The sample shows some 240,000 clones, roughly 76% of them seen only once. The sample is drawn from a study of blood T cell repertoires in COVID-19. On the study more broadly: Some COVID-19 samples were acute and others convalescent; all came from the United States, Italy and Spain. Nucleic acid was either cDNA or gDNA, and it came from T cells, B-cell-depleted T cells, or PBMCs.

CDR3 size: 17 residues. Germline V gives CDR1 GTSNPN, CDR2 SVGIG (reference sequence). Trimming cost V 2 bases and J 2 bases, with 16 bases left between them. In Seattle, patients joined the study during active infection and were tracked longitudinally. Sequencing was performed on peripheral blood. This chain joins TRBV30 and TRBJ1-6; tentatively, D is TRBD1 (6 bases). The receptor comes from a woman of 80 years or more with COVID-19, enrolled during active disease. CDR3 sequence (DNA): TGTGCCTGGAGTACCCTAACAGGGATCGCCTATAATTCACCCCTCCACTTT. Its translation: CAWSTLTGIAYNSPLHF.